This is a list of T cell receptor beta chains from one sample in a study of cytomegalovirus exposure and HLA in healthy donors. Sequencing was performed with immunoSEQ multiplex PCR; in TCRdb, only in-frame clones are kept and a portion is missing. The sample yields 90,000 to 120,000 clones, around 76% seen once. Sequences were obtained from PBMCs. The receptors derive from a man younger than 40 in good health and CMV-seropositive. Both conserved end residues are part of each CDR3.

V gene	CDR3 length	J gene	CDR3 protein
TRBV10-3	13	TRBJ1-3	CASMSGSGNTIYF
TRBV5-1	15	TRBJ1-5	CASSLGGVSNQPQHF
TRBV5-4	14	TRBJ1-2	CASSLKGAYGGYTF
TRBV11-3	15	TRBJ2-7	CASERSRDRGYEQYF
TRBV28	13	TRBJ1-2	CASKEGGGYGYTF
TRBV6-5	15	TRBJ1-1	CASREGRGMNTEAFF
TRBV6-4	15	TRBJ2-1	CASSIRAGDNNEQFF
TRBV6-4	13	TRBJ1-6	CASGTGANSPLHF
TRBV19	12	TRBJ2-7	CASSTSGFEQYF
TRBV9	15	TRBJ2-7	CASSVDPGGGYEQYF
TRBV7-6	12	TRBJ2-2	CASSQAIGELFF
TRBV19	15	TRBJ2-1	CASSMWGTGLGEQFF
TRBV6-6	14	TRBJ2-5	CASSPDRVGETQYF
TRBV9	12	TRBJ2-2	CASSVTGGELFF
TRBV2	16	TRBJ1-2	CASSRTPGGGHYGYTF
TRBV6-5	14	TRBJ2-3	CASSSLGARDTQYF
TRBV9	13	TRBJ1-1	CASSVGGGVEAFF
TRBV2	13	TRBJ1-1	CAGVAGENTEAFF
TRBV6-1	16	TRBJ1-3	CASSDLGQGPGNTIYF
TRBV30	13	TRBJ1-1	CAWTTQEDTEAFF
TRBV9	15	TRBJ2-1	CASRTQGSSYNEQFF
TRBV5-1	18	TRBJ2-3	CASSLAELAGGYTDTQYF
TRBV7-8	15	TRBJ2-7	CASSPLASGGYEQYF
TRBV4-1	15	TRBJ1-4	CASSQLEGAEEKLFF
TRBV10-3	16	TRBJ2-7	CAISEPTRTGGYEQYF
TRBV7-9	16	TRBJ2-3	CASRTTSGRGTDTQYF
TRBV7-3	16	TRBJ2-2	CASSSYRGVDTGELFF
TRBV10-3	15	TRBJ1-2	CAISGPADREGGYTF
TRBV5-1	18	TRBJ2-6	CASSVRTGVSSGANVLTF
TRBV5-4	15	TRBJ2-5	CASSLELAARETQYF
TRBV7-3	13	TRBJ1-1	CASKLLLDTEAFF
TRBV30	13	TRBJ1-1	CACRQDYNSEAFF
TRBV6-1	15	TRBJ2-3	CASSEQGVLRNTQYF
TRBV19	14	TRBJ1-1	CASSIGDRVTEAFF
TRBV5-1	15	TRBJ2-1	CASSLGTGVKDEQFF
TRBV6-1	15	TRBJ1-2	CASSLKQGADYGYTF
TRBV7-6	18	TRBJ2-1	CASSFPAGGGSSYNEQFF
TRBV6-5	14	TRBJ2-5	CASSYNRGRETQYF
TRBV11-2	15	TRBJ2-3	CASSLSIGGARAQYF
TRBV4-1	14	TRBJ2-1	CASSQEDRANEQFF
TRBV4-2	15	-	CASSPSGDSYYEQYF
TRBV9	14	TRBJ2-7	CASSPRDRIYEQYF
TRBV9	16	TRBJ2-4	CASSVEGGLAKNIQYF
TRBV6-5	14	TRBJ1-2	CASSSSVVPYGYTF
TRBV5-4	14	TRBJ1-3	CASSFSSSGNTIYF
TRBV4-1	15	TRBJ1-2	CASSQGEGVVYGYTF
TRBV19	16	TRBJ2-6	CASMPTGPSGANVLTF
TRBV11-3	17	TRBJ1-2	CASSPRDRGYLNYGYTF
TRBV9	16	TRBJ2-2	CASSTSGVPNTGELFF
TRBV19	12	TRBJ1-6	CASRTGGSPLHF
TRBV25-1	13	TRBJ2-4	CASSEPGGNSQYF